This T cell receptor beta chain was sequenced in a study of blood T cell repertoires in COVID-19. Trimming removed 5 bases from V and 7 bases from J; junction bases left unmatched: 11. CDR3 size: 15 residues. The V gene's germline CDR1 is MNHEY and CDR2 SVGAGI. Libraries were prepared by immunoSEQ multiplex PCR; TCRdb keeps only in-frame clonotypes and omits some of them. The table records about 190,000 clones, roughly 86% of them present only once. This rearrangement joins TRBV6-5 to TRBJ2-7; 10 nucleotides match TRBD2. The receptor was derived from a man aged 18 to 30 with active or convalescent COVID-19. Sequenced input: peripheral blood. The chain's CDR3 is CASSMTLAGVGEQYF. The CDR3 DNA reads TGTGCCAGCAGTATGACCCTAGCGGGAGTGGGTGAGCAGTACTTC.